These T cell receptor beta chains were read from a single sample in a study of shared clonotypes between healthy human individuals. Only in-frame clones appear in the TCRdb table, and some are missing; sequencing was by immunoSEQ multiplex PCR. The repertoire includes 740,000 or so clones, 73% of them detected once, and around 1.8% sits in the top ten. Sequenced input: memory CD4+ T cells sorted from blood. The receptors shown here come from a woman younger than 45 in good health. The CDR3 runs from the conserved cysteine through the conserved F or W. Each record gives: clone size, J gene, V gene, D gene, CDR3 protein. The D gene is left open where the match is weak. The listing skips clone size in some rows; elsewhere it reads once, few, many or a size class.

clone_size: .
j_call: TRBJ1-5
v_call: TRBV10-2
d_call: TRBD1
cdr3_aa: CASRRDSDNQPQHF

clone_size: few
j_call: TRBJ1-1
v_call: TRBV29-1
d_call: .
cdr3_aa: CSVDRSSWDMNTEAFF

clone_size: .
j_call: TRBJ2-3
v_call: TRBV5-1
d_call: TRBD2
cdr3_aa: CASSSTLAGGSTDTQYF

clone_size: .
j_call: TRBJ2-1
v_call: TRBV4-1
d_call: TRBD2
cdr3_aa: CASSQGSGRISEQFF

clone_size: once
j_call: TRBJ2-2
v_call: TRBV5-4
d_call: .
cdr3_aa: CASSSGTFSNTGELFF

clone_size: .
j_call: TRBJ1-4
v_call: TRBV28
d_call: TRBD1
cdr3_aa: CASSTTGTGATNEKLFF

clone_size: once
j_call: TRBJ1-1
v_call: TRBV15
d_call: .
cdr3_aa: CATSRVFGTEAFF

clone_size: .
j_call: TRBJ1-2
v_call: TRBV5-1
d_call: .
cdr3_aa: CASSLEGSDGYTF

clone_size: .
j_call: TRBJ2-3
v_call: TRBV5-1
d_call: .
cdr3_aa: CASSFQGMGGDTQYF

clone_size: .
j_call: TRBJ1-1
v_call: TRBV7-2
d_call: .
cdr3_aa: CASSPTLNTEAFF

clone_size: once
j_call: TRBJ2-4
v_call: TRBV15
d_call: .
cdr3_aa: CATSGWTGAKNIQYF

clone_size: .
j_call: TRBJ2-6
v_call: TRBV29-1
d_call: .
cdr3_aa: CSVGPGSSGANVLTF

clone_size: .
j_call: TRBJ1-2
v_call: TRBV6-5
d_call: TRBD1
cdr3_aa: CASITTGGRGYTF

clone_size: .
j_call: TRBJ2-3
v_call: TRBV7-2
d_call: TRBD2
cdr3_aa: CASSKSLAVSTDTQYF

clone_size: .
j_call: TRBJ2-2
v_call: TRBV7-8
d_call: TRBD2
cdr3_aa: CASSPIAGGNTGELFF

clone_size: many
j_call: TRBJ1-2
v_call: TRBV7-8
d_call: TRBD1
cdr3_aa: CASSGNRGSGYTF

clone_size: .
j_call: TRBJ2-2
v_call: TRBV19
d_call: .
cdr3_aa: CASSSPGGTGELFF

clone_size: .
j_call: TRBJ2-7
v_call: TRBV21-1
d_call: .
cdr3_aa: CAGTTGHYDGQYF

clone_size: once
j_call: TRBJ2-7
v_call: TRBV5-4
d_call: TRBD2
cdr3_aa: CASSLAVAGGREQYF

clone_size: .
j_call: TRBJ2-7
v_call: TRBV28
d_call: TRBD1
cdr3_aa: CASNRDRGYEQYF

clone_size: .
j_call: TRBJ2-5
v_call: TRBV21-1
d_call: .
cdr3_aa: CASSKVPLPGLAGEETQYF

clone_size: few
j_call: TRBJ2-7
v_call: TRBV19
d_call: .
cdr3_aa: CASSNLYEQYF

clone_size: .
j_call: TRBJ2-7
v_call: TRBV6-5
d_call: TRBD2
cdr3_aa: CASSPLAGDPYEQYF

clone_size: .
j_call: TRBJ1-4
v_call: TRBV6-5
d_call: .
cdr3_aa: CASRGHEKLFF

clone_size: .
j_call: TRBJ1-5
v_call: TRBV28
d_call: .
cdr3_aa: CASSLLGGGNQPQHF

clone_size: .
j_call: TRBJ1-1
v_call: TRBV4-1
d_call: .
cdr3_aa: CASSQGRGGYTEAFF

clone_size: .
j_call: TRBJ1-1
v_call: TRBV29-1
d_call: .
cdr3_aa: CSVRARAEAFF

clone_size: .
j_call: TRBJ2-2
v_call: TRBV6-5
d_call: TRBD1
cdr3_aa: CASSRTGPNTGELFF

clone_size: .
j_call: TRBJ2-2
v_call: TRBV9
d_call: TRBD2
cdr3_aa: CASSAPGLAGLSSWTGELFF

clone_size: few
j_call: TRBJ1-5
v_call: TRBV4-1
d_call: .
cdr3_aa: CASSGTYRDGQPQHF

clone_size: few
j_call: TRBJ2-5
v_call: TRBV7-2
d_call: TRBD2
cdr3_aa: CASSLASGTETQYF

clone_size: .
j_call: TRBJ1-1
v_call: TRBV6-1
d_call: .
cdr3_aa: CASRRVSLNTEAFF

clone_size: .
j_call: TRBJ1-2
v_call: TRBV29-1
d_call: TRBD1
cdr3_aa: CSVDRVDYGYTF

clone_size: .
j_call: TRBJ2-7
v_call: TRBV6-1
d_call: TRBD2
cdr3_aa: CASSDGGRADEQYF

clone_size: once
j_call: TRBJ1-5
v_call: TRBV19
d_call: .
cdr3_aa: CASSRAGEDNQPQHF

clone_size: .
j_call: TRBJ2-7
v_call: TRBV2
d_call: .
cdr3_aa: CASSAGTSQFYEQYF

clone_size: .
j_call: TRBJ2-7
v_call: TRBV27
d_call: .
cdr3_aa: CASSLSATYEQYF

clone_size: .
j_call: TRBJ2-2
v_call: TRBV20-1
d_call: .
cdr3_aa: CSVPYTGELFF

clone_size: .
j_call: TRBJ1-1
v_call: TRBV5-6
d_call: .
cdr3_aa: CASSSQGLYTEAFF

clone_size: .
j_call: TRBJ2-3
v_call: TRBV9
d_call: TRBD2
cdr3_aa: CASSVIAGLSTDTQYF

clone_size: .
j_call: TRBJ1-1
v_call: TRBV6-1
d_call: .
cdr3_aa: CASSERGSGATFF

clone_size: .
j_call: TRBJ1-2
v_call: TRBV18
d_call: TRBD1
cdr3_aa: CASSPRPPRTGVHGYTF

clone_size: .
j_call: TRBJ2-7
v_call: TRBV7-9
d_call: TRBD1
cdr3_aa: CASSSKDRGSYEQYF

clone_size: many
j_call: TRBJ2-3
v_call: TRBV28
d_call: TRBD2
cdr3_aa: CASSRAGYSDTQYF

clone_size: once
j_call: TRBJ2-7
v_call: TRBV27
d_call: TRBD1
cdr3_aa: CASSSQGANSYEQYF

clone_size: .
j_call: TRBJ2-7
v_call: TRBV9
d_call: TRBD1
cdr3_aa: CASSARTGTGMYEQYF

clone_size: .
j_call: TRBJ1-5
v_call: TRBV27
d_call: .
cdr3_aa: CASSRMGATAKGNQPQHF

clone_size: .
j_call: TRBJ2-5
v_call: TRBV6-1
d_call: .
cdr3_aa: CASRFETPNQYF

clone_size: .
j_call: TRBJ2-1
v_call: TRBV10-3
d_call: TRBD2
cdr3_aa: CAISDPTSAHPNEQFF

clone_size: .
j_call: TRBJ2-7
v_call: TRBV6-5
d_call: .
cdr3_aa: CASQLGPAPSYEQYF

clone_size: few
j_call: TRBJ2-1
v_call: TRBV10-1
d_call: .
cdr3_aa: CASSGPPAGNEQFF

clone_size: .
j_call: TRBJ1-1
v_call: TRBV6-1
d_call: TRBD1
cdr3_aa: CASSEARQGTTEAFF

clone_size: .
j_call: TRBJ2-1
v_call: TRBV18
d_call: TRBD1
cdr3_aa: CASSPRTGYNEQFF

clone_size: .
j_call: TRBJ2-2
v_call: TRBV27
d_call: .
cdr3_aa: CASSGLNTGELFF

clone_size: .
j_call: TRBJ2-7
v_call: TRBV7-9
d_call: .
cdr3_aa: CASSRKAGPDYEQYF